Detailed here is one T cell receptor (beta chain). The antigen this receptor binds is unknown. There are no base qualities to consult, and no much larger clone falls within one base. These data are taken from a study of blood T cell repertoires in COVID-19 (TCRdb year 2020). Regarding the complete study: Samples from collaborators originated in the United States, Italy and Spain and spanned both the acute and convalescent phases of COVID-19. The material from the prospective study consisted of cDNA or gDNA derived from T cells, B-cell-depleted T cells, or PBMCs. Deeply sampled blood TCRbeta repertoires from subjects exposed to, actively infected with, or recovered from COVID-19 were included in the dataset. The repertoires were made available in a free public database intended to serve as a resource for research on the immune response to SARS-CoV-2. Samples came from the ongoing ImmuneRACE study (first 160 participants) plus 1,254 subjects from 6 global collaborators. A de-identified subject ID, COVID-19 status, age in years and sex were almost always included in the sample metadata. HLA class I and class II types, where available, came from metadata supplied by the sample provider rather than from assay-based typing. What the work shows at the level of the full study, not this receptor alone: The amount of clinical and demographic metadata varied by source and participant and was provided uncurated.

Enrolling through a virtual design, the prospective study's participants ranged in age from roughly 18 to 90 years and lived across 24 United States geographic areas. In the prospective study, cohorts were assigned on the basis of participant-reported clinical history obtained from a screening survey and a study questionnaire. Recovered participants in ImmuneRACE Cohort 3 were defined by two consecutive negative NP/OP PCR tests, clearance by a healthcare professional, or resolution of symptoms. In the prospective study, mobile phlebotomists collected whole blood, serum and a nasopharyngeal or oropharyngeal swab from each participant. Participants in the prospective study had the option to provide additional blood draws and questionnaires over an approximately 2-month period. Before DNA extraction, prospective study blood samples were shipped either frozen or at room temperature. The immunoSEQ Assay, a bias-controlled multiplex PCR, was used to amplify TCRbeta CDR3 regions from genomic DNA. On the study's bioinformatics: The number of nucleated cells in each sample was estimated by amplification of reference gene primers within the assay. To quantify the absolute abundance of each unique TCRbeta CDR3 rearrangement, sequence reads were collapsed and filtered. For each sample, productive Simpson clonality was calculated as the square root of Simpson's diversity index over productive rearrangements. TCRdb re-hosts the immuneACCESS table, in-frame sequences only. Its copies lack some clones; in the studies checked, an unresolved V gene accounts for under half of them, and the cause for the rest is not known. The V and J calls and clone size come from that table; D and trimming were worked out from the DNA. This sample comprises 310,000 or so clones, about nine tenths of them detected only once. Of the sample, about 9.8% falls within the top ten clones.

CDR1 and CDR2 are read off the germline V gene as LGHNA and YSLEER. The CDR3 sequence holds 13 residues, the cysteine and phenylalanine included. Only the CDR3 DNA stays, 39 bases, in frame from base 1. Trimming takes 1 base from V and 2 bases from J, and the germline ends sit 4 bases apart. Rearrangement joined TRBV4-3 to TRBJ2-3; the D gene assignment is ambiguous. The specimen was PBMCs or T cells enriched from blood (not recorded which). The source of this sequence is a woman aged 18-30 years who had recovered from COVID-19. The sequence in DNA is TGCGCCAGCAGCCAAGTCTACACAGATACGCAGTATTTT. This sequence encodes CASSQVYTDTQYF.